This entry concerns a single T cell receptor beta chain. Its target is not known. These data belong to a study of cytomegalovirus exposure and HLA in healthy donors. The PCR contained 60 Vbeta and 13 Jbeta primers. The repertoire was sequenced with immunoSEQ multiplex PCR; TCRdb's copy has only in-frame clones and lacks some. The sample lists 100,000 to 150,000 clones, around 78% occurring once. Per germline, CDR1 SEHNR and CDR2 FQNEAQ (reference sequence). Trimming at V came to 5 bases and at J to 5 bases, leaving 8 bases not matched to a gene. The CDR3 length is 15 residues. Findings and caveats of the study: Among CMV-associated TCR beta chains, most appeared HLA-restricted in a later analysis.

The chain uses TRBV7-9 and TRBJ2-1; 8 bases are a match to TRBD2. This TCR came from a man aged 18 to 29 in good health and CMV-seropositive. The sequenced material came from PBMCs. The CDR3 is CASSRGGTGNNEQFF. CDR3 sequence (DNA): TGTGCCAGCAGCCGCGGGGGGACGGGAAACAATGAGCAGTTCTTC.